This T cell receptor (beta chain) is drawn from a study of OX40 agonist ivuxolimab in advanced cancers. At the level of the study: The mean age was about 57 years, ranging from 23 to 79, with approximately 85% of participants male. Overall study findings and caveats: The antigens recognized by the expanded peripheral T cells, that is their antigen specificity, were not determined. A proportion of nonresponders additionally exhibited low normalized T-cell clonal expansion.

About this clone: Its antigen is not identified.

Clones were sequenced by immunoSEQ multiplex PCR, and TCRdb holds only the in-frame ones, with some missing. This sample has around 68,000 clones, with about 89% found just once. The CDR3 sequence is 15 residues long. V dropped 8 bases and J dropped 5 bases, with 19 bases sitting between them. CDR1 and CDR2 from the germline V gene are LNHDA and SQIVND (reference sequence). The receptor was isolated from an adult with an advanced solid tumor such as melanoma, head and neck, liver or kidney cancer. This chain connects TRBV19 to TRBJ1-3; a weak D match, TRBD1 (5 bases). The sample consisted of CD4+ or CD8+ T cells sorted from blood, taken in a trial of the OX40 agonist ivuxolimab. The CDR3 DNA sequence: TGTGCCAGTTCCGCCTGGGGCCAGCACAGAAACACCATATATTTT. The encoded protein is CASSAWGQHRNTIYF.